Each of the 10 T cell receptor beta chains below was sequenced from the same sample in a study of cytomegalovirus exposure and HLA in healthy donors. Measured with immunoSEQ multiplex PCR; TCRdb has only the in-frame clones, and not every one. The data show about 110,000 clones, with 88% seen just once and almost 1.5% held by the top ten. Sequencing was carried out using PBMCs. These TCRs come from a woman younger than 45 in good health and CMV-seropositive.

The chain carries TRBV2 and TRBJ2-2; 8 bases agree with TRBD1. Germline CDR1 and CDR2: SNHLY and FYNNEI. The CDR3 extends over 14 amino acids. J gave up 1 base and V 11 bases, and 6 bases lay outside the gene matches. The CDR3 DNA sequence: TGTGCCTGTACAGGGGGAATGAACACCGGGGAGCTGTTTTTT. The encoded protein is CACTGGMNTGELFF.

CDR3 bases: TGCGCCAGCACTAGACCCCGGGAGACAGGGTTCTACGAGCAGTACTTC. Protein product: CASTRPRETGFYEQYF. V is TRBV10-1 and J is TRBJ2-7; a weak D match, TRBD1 (7 bases). The CDR3 consists of 16 residues. V dropped 7 bases and J dropped 3 bases, with 22 bases sitting between them. Germline loops: CDR1 WNHNN, CDR2 SYGVQD (reference sequence).

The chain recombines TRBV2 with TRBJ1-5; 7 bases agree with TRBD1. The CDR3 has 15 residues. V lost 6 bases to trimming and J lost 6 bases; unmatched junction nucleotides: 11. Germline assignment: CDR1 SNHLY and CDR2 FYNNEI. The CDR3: CASSADRAVSQPQHF. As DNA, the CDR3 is TGTGCCAGCAGCGCTGACAGGGCGGTGAGTCAGCCCCAGCATTTT.

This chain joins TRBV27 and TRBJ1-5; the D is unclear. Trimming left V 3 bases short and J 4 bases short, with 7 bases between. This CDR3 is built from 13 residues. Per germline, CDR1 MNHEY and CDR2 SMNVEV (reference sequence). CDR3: CASSFRHNQPQHF. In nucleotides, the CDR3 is TGTGCCAGCAGTTTCAGACATAATCAGCCCCAGCATTTT.

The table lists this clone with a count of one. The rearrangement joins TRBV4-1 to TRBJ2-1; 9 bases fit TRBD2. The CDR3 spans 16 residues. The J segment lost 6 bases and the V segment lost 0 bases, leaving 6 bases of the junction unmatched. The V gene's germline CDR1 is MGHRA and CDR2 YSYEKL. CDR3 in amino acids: CASSQDRWTSVNEQFF. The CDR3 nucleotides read TGCGCCAGCAGCCAAGACCGTTGGACTAGCGTCAATGAGCAGTTCTTC.

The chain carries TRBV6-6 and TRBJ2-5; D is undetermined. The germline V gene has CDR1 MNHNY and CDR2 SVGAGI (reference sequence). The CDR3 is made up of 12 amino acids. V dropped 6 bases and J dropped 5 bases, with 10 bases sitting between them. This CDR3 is CASSPPGETQYF. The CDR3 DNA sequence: TGTGCCAGCAGCCCACCCGGGGAGACCCAGTACTTC.

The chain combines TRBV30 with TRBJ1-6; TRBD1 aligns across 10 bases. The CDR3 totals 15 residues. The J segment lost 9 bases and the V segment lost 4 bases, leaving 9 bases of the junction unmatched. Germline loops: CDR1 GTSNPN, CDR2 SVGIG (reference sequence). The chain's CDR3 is CAWTPDRGSGSPLHF. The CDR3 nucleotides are TGTGCCTGGACCCCGGACAGGGGGTCTGGTTCACCCCTCCACTTT.

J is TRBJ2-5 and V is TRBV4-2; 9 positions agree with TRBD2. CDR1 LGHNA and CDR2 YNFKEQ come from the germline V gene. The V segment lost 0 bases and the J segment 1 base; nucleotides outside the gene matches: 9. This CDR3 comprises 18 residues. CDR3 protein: CASSQDLALAGFQETQYF. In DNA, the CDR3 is TGTGCCAGCAGCCAAGATTTGGCGCTAGCGGGGTTCCAAGAGACCCAGTACTTC.

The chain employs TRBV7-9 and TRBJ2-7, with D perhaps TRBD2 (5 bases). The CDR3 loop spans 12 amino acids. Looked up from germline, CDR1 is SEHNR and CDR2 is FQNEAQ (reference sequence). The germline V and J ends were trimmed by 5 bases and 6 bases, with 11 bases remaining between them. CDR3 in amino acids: CASSPDSIEQYF. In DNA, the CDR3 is TGTGCCAGCAGCCCGGACTCGATCGAGCAGTACTTC. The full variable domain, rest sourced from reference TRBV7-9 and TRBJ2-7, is DTGVSQNPRHKITKRGQNVTFRCDPISEHNRLYWYRQTLGQGPEFLTYFQNEAQLEKSRLLSDRFSAERPKGSFSTLEIQRTEQGDSAMYLCASSPDSIEQYFGPGTRLTVT.

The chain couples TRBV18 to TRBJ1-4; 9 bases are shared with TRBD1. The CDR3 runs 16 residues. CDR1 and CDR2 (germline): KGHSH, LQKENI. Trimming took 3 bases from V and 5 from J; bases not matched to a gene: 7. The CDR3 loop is CASSPIMTGGNEKLFF. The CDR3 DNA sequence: TGTGCCAGCTCACCGATTATGACAGGGGGAAATGAAAAACTGTTTTTT.